This entry is about one T cell receptor (beta chain). Its antigen remains unknown. The 5'RACE template-switching step produced TCR cDNA and added a universal primer site and UMIs. MiXCR was run by TCRdb on the 5' RACE reads, yielding one entry per CDR3 protein. The data show 340,000 or so distinct CDR3 sequences, approximately 12% seen once. This sample is drawn from a study of T cells after yellow fever vaccination. Trimming removed 5 bases at V and 6 bases at J, with 13 bases between. Germline V gives CDR1 SGHTA, CDR2 FQGNSA. The CDR3 is made up of 13 amino acids. General study points: Few clonotypes appeared in both CD4 and CD8 compartments. FACS-sorted repertoires could contain abundant clonotypes contaminating from the bulk population.

This TCR derives from a man between 18 and 29 years old who received the YFV17D yellow fever vaccine. Sequenced here: CD4+ T cells sorted from PBMCs, sampled 15 days after the yellow fever booster vaccination. The chain links TRBV7-2 to TRBJ1-2, with TRBD1 as a possible D gene (6 bases). The CDR3 region is CASSARGSNGYTF. As DNA, the CDR3 is TGTGCCAGCAGCGCAAGGGGGTCCAATGGCTACACCTTC.